This T cell receptor (beta chain) derives from a study of Tregs in tolerant kidney transplant recipients. Study observations and caveats: Nucleotide sequences could not be compared across some patients' samples due to primer changes.

Unstimulated regulatory T cells (CD4+CD25+CD127-), CD4+CD25- non-regulatory cells, CD4 and CD8 cells were FACS-sorted from thawed PBMCs. TCRdb's table, derived via immunoSEQ multiplex PCR, lists solely in-frame clones and lacks some. The sample has tens of thousands of clones, 85% to 90% seen once. This clone showed up just once. Its matching antigen is unknown. Germline CDR1 and CDR2: SGHVS and FQNEAQ. Trimming removed 5 bases from V and 3 bases from J; junction bases left unmatched: 7. The CDR3 loop spans 15 amino acids. The specimen comprised CD4+ T cells from blood, sampled before the transplant. The clonotype was recovered from a human donor who received a combined kidney and bone marrow transplant. The rearrangement joins TRBV7-8 to TRBJ2-7; TRBD2 agrees at 10 bases. CDR3 region: CASSPSSGSFYEQYF. Written as DNA, the CDR3 is TGTGCCAGCAGCCCATCTAGCGGGAGTTTCTACGAGCAGTACTTC.